The 20 T cell receptor beta chains in this list originate from one sample, sequenced in a study of monozygotic twins with inflammatory bowel disease. No DNA is given; TCRdb re-called the 5' RACE reads and lists each CDR3 protein once. The sample totals around 230,000 distinct CDR3 sequences. The material sequenced was blood. These receptors originate from a human donor with ulcerative colitis or Crohn's disease, or a healthy co-twin of an affected twin (not recorded which).

The V call is TRBV6-1, the J call TRBJ2-1. CDR3 size: 14 residues. The V gene's germline CDR1 is MNHNS and CDR2 SASEGT. The CDR3 is CASIEGVSYNEQFF.

The V call is TRBV20-1, the J call TRBJ1-4; as DNA is missing, the TRBD1 call by TCRdb cannot be tested. Germline assignment: CDR1 DFQATT and CDR2 SNEGSKA (reference sequence). The CDR3 spans 11 residues. The CDR3 here is CSAGEAEKLFF.

This rearrangement joins TRBV27 to TRBJ1-1; the D call of TRBD1 rests on TCRdb alone, since no DNA is present to check it. CDR1 is MNHEY and CDR2 is SMNVEV in the germline V gene (reference sequence). CDR3 length equals 15 residues. CDR3 in amino acids: CASSRRQGRNTEAFF.

J is TRBJ2-2 and V is TRBV20-1. The CDR3 loop spans 16 amino acids. CDR1 and CDR2 from the germline V gene are DFQATT and SNEGSKA (reference sequence). CDR3 residues: CSARDLDGENTGELFF.

The chain combines TRBV29-1 with TRBJ1-1. Germline V gene data show CDR1 as SQVTM and CDR2 as ANQGSEA. CDR3 length: 12 amino acids. The CDR3 loop reads CSVQKWNTEAFF.

This chain joins TRBV20-1 and TRBJ1-1; there is no DNA to check the TCRdb D call of TRBD1. The germline V gene encodes CDR1 DFQATT and CDR2 SNEGSKA (reference sequence). This CDR3 contains 15 residues. CDR3 in amino acids: CSAREGTSQNTEAFF.

This chain uses TRBV7-2 with TRBJ2-1; TCRdb's D gene call, TRBD2, goes unchecked for lack of DNA. CDR1 is SGHTA and CDR2 is FQGNSA in the germline V gene. The CDR3 is 16 residues long. The CDR3 is CASRRTSGGSYNEQFF.

The chain uses TRBV20-1 and TRBJ2-1; TCRdb's D call, TRBD1, is unchecked because there is no DNA. CDR3 length equals 16 residues. CDR1 DFQATT and CDR2 SNEGSKA come from the germline V gene (reference sequence). The CDR3 is CSAREGRGYFLNEQFF.

V usage is TRBV2 and J usage is TRBJ1-5; TCRdb picks TRBD1, but there is no DNA to check that call. CDR1 SNHLY and CDR2 FYNNEI come from the germline V gene. The CDR3 loop spans 16 amino acids. The CDR3 sequence: CASSPRRGRGDQPQHF.

V usage is TRBV6-1 and J usage is TRBJ2-6; TCRdb calls TRBD1, which cannot be checked without DNA. CDR1 and CDR2 from the germline V gene are MNHNS and SASEGT. This CDR3 spans 19 amino acids. This CDR3 reads CASLNLGGQGAPGANVLTF.

J is TRBJ2-5 and V is TRBV3-1. Per the germline V gene, CDR1 is LGHDT and CDR2 is YNNKEL (reference sequence). The CDR3 runs 16 residues. The CDR3 spells CASSQDSAGRSGTQYF.

The J gene is TRBJ1-3, the V gene TRBV10-1. Germline values: CDR1 WNHNN, CDR2 SYGVQD (reference sequence). This CDR3 comprises 14 residues. CDR3 protein: CASSENLSGNTIYF.

The chain recombines TRBV7-9 with TRBJ1-1; the D gene TCRdb calls, TRBD1, cannot be checked with no DNA. This CDR3 region has 13 residues. Per the germline V gene, CDR1 is SEHNR and CDR2 is FQNEAQ (reference sequence). CDR3 region: CAGTGEMNTEAFF.

This chain joins TRBV21-1 and TRBJ1-3; TCRdb lists TRBD1, though no DNA is available to test this call. TRBV21-1 is a documented pseudogene. The CDR3 is made up of 17 amino acids. CDR3 protein: CASKPRPAQGYGNTIYF.

V and J are TRBV9 and TRBJ1-3. The CDR3 contains 15 residues. Germline V gene sequence: CDR1 SGDLS, CDR2 YYNGEE. CDR3 loop: CASSVGGTSGNTIYF. Full variable domain (rest looked up from reference TRBV9 and TRBJ1-3): DSGVTQTPKHLITATGQRVTLRCSPRSGDLSVYWYQQSLDQGLQFLIQYYNGEERAKGNILERFSAQQFPDLHSELNLSSLELGDSALYFCASSVGGTSGNTIYFGEGSWLTVV.

The chain has TRBV5-1 and TRBJ1-1; the TCRdb D gene call, TRBD1, has no DNA to confirm it. The CDR3 runs to 15 residues. CDR1 and CDR2 (germline): SGHRS, YFSETQ. This CDR3 is CASSLAGQGGTEAFF.

This sequence joins TRBV11-2 and TRBJ2-1; TCRdb calls TRBD1, which cannot be checked without DNA. The germline CDR1 and CDR2 sequences are SGHAT and FQNNGV. The CDR3 is 15 residues long. Here the CDR3 reads CASSGRDRVYNEQFF.

The chain has TRBV5-4 and TRBJ1-2. This CDR3 is 15 amino acids long. Per the germline V gene, CDR1 is SGHNT and CDR2 is YYREEE (reference sequence). CDR3 residues: CASSLPAVGNYGYTF. Combining the CDR3 with reference TRBV5-4 and TRBJ1-2 gives the whole variable domain ETGVTQSPTHLIKTRGQQVTLRCSSQSGHNTVSWYQQALGQGPQFIFQYYREEENGRGNFPPRFSGLQFPNYSSELNVNALELDDSALYLCASSLPAVGNYGYTFGSGTRLTVV.

The gene calls are TRBV12-3 or TRBV12-4 and TRBJ1-5; lacking DNA, the TRBD1 call made by TCRdb goes unchecked. The CDR3 contains 15 residues. CDR3 loop: CASSLADRDNEPQHF.

The genes are TRBV7-3 and TRBJ2-5; TCRdb's D gene call, TRBD1, goes unchecked for lack of DNA. This CDR3 is 15 amino acids long. CDR1 is SGHTA, CDR2 FQGTGA, per germline. The CDR3 region is CASSLNGGSRETQYF. The full variable domain, completed using reference TRBV7-3 and TRBJ2-5, is GAGVSQTPSNKVTEKGKYVELRCDPISGHTALYWYRQSLGQGPEFLIYFQGTGAADDSGLPNDRFFAVRPEGSVSTLKIQRTERGDSAVYLCASSLNGGSRETQYFGPGTRLLVL.